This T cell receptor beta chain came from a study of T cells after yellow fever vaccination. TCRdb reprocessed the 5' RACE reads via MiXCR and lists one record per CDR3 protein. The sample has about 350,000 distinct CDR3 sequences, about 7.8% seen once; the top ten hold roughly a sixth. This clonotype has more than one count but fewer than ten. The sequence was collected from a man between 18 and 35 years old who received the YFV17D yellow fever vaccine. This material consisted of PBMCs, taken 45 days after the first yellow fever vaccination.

This chain's CDR3 is CASSFGFTSGGPSSYEQYF. CDR3 DNA: TGTGCCAGCAGCTTCGGATTTACTAGCGGGGGGCCAAGCTCCTACGAGCAGTACTTC. This rearrangement joins TRBV5-4 to TRBJ2-7, with TRBD2 matching 12 bases. Germline V gene lookup returns CDR1 SGHNT and CDR2 YYREEE (reference sequence). The junction had 12 bases not matched to a gene; V was cut back by 2 bases and J by 0 bases. The CDR3 is 19 amino acids.